The present entry profiles one T cell receptor (beta chain) with its context. This clone was detected only once. The antigen this receptor binds is unknown. No much larger clonotype is one base removed from it; base qualities were not supplied. Trimming removed 3 bases from V and 1 base from J; the gene matches leave 11 bases unexplained. Spanning cysteine to phenylalanine, the CDR3 consists of 17 amino acids. Just the 51-base CDR3 DNA is kept, in frame starting at base 1. In the germline V gene, CDR1 corresponds to SGHTA and CDR2 to FQGNSA. CD8 naive samples were CD45RO-negative cells positively selected for CCR7, giving a CD45RA+CCR7+ population that excluded TemRA cells. The donors were healthy, HIV-negative adults with no recently reported acute infections or vaccinations. Every donor was a Caucasian adult residing in Nashville, Tennessee, USA. Blood was collected by leukapheresis, and PBMCs were isolated by Ficoll-Histopaque density gradient centrifugation and then cryopreserved in liquid nitrogen vapor phase. Purity and quantity of every magnetically sorted T cell population were checked by analytical flow cytometry. Each sorted fraction had its genomic DNA isolated and then quantified by UV absorbance on a Nanodrop 2000c.

TCR CDR3 regions were amplified from genomic DNA by multiplex PCR using the deep immunoSEQ assay. Genomic DNA extracted from each cell subset was distributed evenly over all wells of several immunoSEQ 96-well plates, and each plate served as one replicate. For sorted subsets, each replicate PCR was loaded with roughly 200 ng genomic DNA, equivalent to 30,000 or so T cell genomes. Purified libraries were quantified with a Qubit 3.0 fluorometer, sized on a Bioanalyzer 2100, and re-quantified with the KAPA Library Quantification kit. Every immunoSEQ 96-well plate was sequenced on a separate single-read 150-cycle Illumina NextSeq 550 flow cell. As for the authors' bioinformatics: Because only junctional sequences without quality scores were contained in the immunoSEQ output, filtering matching that applied to full-length reads could not be performed. Sequences were annotated with PyIR, a Python wrapper for IgBLAST v1.9, using IMGT germline references to assign V/J genes and CDR3. Reads were removed for weak V/J assignments (E-value above 1e-6), missing CDR3, stop codons, out-of-frame junctions, or ambiguous translated residues. V3J clonotypes were defined as sequences sharing the same inferred V gene, J gene, and CDR3 amino acid sequence. Percentage overlap between repertoires was computed as shared unique clonotypes divided by the size of the smaller repertoire. RTK rarefaction, the Chao1 estimator, and Recon v2.1 estimates of unobserved clonotypes were used to assess repertoire richness. Generation probabilities were computed with OLGA for all TCRbeta clonotypes obtained by the gDNA method from a few donors. TCRdb holds this immuneACCESS table with in-frame rearrangements only. Some clones are missing; in checked studies, unresolved V genes explain under half, and the rest has no known cause. The V and J calls and clone size are taken from that table; D and trimming were inferred from the DNA. The sample contains hundreds of thousands of clones, about 96% of them found a single time. Roughly 0.1% of the sample comes from the top ten.

This sample was taken from a study of shared clonotypes between healthy human individuals (dated by TCRdb to 2020 to 2022). Turning to the overall study: Three men and a couple of women, aged 18 to 49 years, made up the cohort. For each donor, CD4 naive and CD4 memory were each given three plates, CD8 naive was given two plates, and CD8 memory was given one plate. To estimate repertoire size and how much clonotypes are shared between individuals, the study performed deep sequencing of blood TCR repertoires from about 5 healthy adults. To increase sequencing depth and limit assay-specific biases, TCR repertoire library preparation and sequencing were carried out by different laboratories using diverse techniques. Leukapheresis yielded between about 0.9 and 9.5 billion PBMCs per donor.

What the work shows at the level of the full study, not this receptor alone: Even with the large sequencing depth, rarefaction of the sorted-subset datasets indicated that sequencing was incomplete. Only blood was sampled, and tissue TCR repertoires likely differ from those in blood. Pairwise subsampling indicated that sequencing depth was expected to affect the degree of clonotype sharing among donors. Higher generation probabilities were observed for clonotypes shared by all four sorted-subset donors than for non-shared clonotypes. When several donors were compared, the shared fraction of clonotypes was approximately 5% for naive CD4, approximately 3.5% for naive CD8, about 2.5% for memory CD4, and less than 0.5% for memory CD8. Larger estimated clonotype richness was generally found for naive subsets than for memory subsets. Because the study included only a small number of donors, the genetic and exposure-history diversity represented was limited.

The sample consisted of naive CD8+ T cells sorted from blood. Per the publication, the cell subset or site label means: CD45RA+CCR7+. This receptor was taken from a woman aged 25 to 39 in good health. The chain was built from TRBV7-2 and TRBJ2-7, with 8 junctional bases fitting TRBD1. The bases are TGTGCCAGCAGCTTCATCGTCGGGACAGGAATATCCTACGAGCAGTACTTC. Translated, this is CASSFIVGTGISYEQYF.